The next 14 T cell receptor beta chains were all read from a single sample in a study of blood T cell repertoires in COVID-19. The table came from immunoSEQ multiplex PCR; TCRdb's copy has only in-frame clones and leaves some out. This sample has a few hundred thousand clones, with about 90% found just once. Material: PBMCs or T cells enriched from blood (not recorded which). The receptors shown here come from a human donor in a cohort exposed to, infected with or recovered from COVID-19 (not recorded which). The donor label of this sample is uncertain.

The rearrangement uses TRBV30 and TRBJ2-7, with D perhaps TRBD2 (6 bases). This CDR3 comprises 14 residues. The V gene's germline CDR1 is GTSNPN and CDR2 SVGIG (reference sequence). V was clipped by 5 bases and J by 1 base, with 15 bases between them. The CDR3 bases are TGTGCCTGGTGGGGCGGGACCGATTCCTACGAGCAGTACTTC. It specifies CAWWGGTDSYEQYF.

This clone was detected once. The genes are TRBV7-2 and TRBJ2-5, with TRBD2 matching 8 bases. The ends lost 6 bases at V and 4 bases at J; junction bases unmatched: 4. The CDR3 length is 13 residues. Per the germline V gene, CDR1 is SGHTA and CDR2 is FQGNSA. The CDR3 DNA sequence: TGTGCCAGCAGTGTAGCGGGGAGAGAGACCCAGTACTTC. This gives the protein CASSVAGRETQYF. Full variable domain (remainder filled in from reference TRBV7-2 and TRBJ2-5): GAGVSQSPSNKVTEKGKDVELRCDPISGHTALYWYRQSLGQGLEFLIYFQGNSAPDKSGLPSDRFSAERTGGSVSTLTIQRTQQEDSAVYLCASSVAGRETQYFGPGTRLLVL.

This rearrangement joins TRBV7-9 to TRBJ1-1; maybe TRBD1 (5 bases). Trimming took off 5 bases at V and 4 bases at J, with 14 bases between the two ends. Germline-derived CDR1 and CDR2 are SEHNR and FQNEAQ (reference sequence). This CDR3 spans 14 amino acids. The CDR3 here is CASSADLRGTEAFF. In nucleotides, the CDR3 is TGTGCCAGCAGCGCGGACCTAAGGGGCACTGAAGCTTTCTTT.

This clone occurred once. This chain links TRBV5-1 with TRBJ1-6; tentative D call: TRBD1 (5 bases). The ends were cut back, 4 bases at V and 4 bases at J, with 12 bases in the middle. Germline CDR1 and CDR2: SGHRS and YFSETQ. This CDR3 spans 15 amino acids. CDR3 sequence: CASSPEPGYNSPLHF. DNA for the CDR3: TGCGCCAGCAGCCCCGAACCAGGGTATAATTCACCCCTCCACTTT.

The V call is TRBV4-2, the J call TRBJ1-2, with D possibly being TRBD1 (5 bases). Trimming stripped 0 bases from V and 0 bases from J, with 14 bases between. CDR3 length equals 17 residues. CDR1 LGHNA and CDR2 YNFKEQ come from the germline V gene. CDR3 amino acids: CASSQEIEQDPNYGYTF. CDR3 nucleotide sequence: TGTGCCAGCAGCCAAGAGATTGAACAGGATCCTAACTATGGCTACACCTTC.

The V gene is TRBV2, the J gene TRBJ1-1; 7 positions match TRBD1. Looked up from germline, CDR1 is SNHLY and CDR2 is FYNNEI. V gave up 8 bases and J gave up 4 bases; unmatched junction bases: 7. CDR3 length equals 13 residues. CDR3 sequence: CASCQRQGTEAFF. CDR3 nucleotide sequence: TGTGCCAGCTGTCAGCGACAGGGCACTGAAGCTTTCTTT.

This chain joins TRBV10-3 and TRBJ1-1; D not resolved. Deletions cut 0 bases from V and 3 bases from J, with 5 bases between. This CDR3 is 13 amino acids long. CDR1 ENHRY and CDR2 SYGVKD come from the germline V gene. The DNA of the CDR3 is TGTGCCATCAGTGAGTCGGCTGACACTGAAGCTTTCTTT. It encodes CAISESADTEAFF.

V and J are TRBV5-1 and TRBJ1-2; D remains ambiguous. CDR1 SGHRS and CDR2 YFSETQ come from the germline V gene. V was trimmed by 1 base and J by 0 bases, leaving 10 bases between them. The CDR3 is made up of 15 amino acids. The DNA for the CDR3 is TGCGCCAGCAGCTTGTCGCCAGGATCTAACTATGGCTACACCTTC. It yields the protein CASSLSPGSNYGYTF.

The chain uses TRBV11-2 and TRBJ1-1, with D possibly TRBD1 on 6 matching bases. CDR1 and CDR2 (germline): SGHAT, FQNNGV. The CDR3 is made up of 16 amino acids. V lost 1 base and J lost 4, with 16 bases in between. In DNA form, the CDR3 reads TGTGCCAGCAGCTTAGCCGGCAGGGGTGGAGGCACTGAAGCTTTCTTT. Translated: CASSLAGRGGGTEAFF.

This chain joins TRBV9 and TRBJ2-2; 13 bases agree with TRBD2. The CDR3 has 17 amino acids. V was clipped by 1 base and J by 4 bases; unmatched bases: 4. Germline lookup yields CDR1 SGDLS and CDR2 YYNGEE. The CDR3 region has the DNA TGTGCCAGCAGCGTAACGACTAGCGGGGGGCTCACCGGGGAGCTGTTTTTT. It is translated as CASSVTTSGGLTGELFF.

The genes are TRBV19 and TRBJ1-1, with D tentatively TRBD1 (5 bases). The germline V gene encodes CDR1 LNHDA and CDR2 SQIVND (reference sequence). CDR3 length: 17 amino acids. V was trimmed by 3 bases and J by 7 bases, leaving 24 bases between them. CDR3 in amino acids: CASSISGAKGLEVEAFF. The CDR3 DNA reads TGTGCCAGTAGTATTAGTGGGGCGAAAGGACTAGAGGTTGAAGCTTTCTTT.

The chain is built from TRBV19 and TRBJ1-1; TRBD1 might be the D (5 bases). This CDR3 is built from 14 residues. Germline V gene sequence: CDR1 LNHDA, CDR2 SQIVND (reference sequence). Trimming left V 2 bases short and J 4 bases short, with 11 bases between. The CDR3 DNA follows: TGTGCCAGTAGTATATATCAGGGAGGCACTGAAGCTTTCTTT. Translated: CASSIYQGGTEAFF.

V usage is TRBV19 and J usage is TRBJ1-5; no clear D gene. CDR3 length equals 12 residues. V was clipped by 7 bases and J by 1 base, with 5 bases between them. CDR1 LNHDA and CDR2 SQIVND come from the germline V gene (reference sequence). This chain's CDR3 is CASNESNQPQHF. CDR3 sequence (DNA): TGTGCCAGTAATGAGAGCAATCAGCCCCAGCATTTT.

The CDR3 loop reads CASSEDRDRFYGYTF. The CDR3 DNA reads as TGTGCCAGCAGTGAAGACCGGGACAGGTTTTATGGCTACACCTTC. The chain employs TRBV6-1 and TRBJ1-2; 8 bases are a match to TRBD1. This CDR3 is 15 amino acids long. From germline, CDR1 is MNHNS and CDR2 SASEGT. V trimming: 1 base; J trimming: 5 bases; junction bases outside the gene matches: 6.